This TCR beta chain appears in the sequencing data of a study of human T cells and chemical hapten exposure. Overall study results and limits: No change in TCRs above 1 in 1000 frequency was produced by DPC sensitization.

Time point described: patch test 3, about 24 weeks after DPC sensitization. Treatment meaning: therapeutic diphenylcyclopropenone sensitization with weekly scalp DPC. The starting material, unfractionated whole blood, was used for total RNA extraction. This clonotype was observed a few times. Its specificity is not known. It was the library that attached unique molecular identifiers to individual cDNA molecules. In the source study's methods: Per-sample TCR counts ranged from roughly 23,224 to 750,000, median 95,638. TCRdb passed the RACE reads through MiXCR, listing each CDR3 protein once. TCRdb's processing, not the study's, gives the V and J calls here. Here the sample spans some 170,000 distinct CDR3 sequences, around a quarter being singletons. The TCR originated in a woman aged 18-29 years with alopecia areata. Some clones in this sample may be carry-over from other donors' samples. The source was whole blood, collected in connection with sensitization to the hapten diphenylcyclopropenone (DPC).

CDR3 region: CATSPVGTEAFF. CDR3 DNA sequence: TGTGCCACCAGCCCGGTGGGCACTGAAGCTTTCTTT. The J gene is TRBJ1-1, the V gene TRBV15; D is unclear. CDR1 is LNHNV and CDR2 is YYDKDF in the germline V gene (reference sequence). The CDR3 covers 12 residues. V was shortened by 5 bases and J by 4 bases, with 8 bases between the two germline ends.